A single sample gave rise to the 10 T cell receptor beta chains below, sequenced in a study of cytomegalovirus exposure and HLA in healthy donors. The repertoire was sequenced with immunoSEQ multiplex PCR; TCRdb's copy has only in-frame clones and lacks some. The data show 71,000 or so clones, 94% seen once. Sequencing used PBMCs. These receptors originate from a woman between 18 and 29 years old in good health and CMV-seronegative.

This chain connects TRBV19 to TRBJ1-4; possibly TRBD1 for D (6 bases). CDR3 length: 15 residues. CDR1 is LNHDA, CDR2 SQIVND, per germline (reference sequence). Trimming removed 4 bases from V and 3 bases from J, with 12 bases in between. CDR3 residues: CASSTQGTANEKLFF. The CDR3 DNA sequence: TGTGCCAGTAGTACACAGGGAACGGCTAATGAAAAACTGTTTTTT.

This chain joins TRBV2 and TRBJ2-1; 11 bases line up with TRBD2. CDR1 is SNHLY, CDR2 FYNNEI, per germline. V shed 3 bases and J 5 bases; nucleotides not matched to a gene: 6. The CDR3 loop spans 16 amino acids. CDR3 sequence reads: CASSELAGGVNNEQFF. The CDR3 nucleotides are TGTGCCAGCAGTGAGCTAGCGGGAGGTGTAAACAATGAGCAGTTCTTC.

The chain uses TRBV29-1 and TRBJ2-7, with D possibly matching TRBD2 (5 bases). Trimming cost V 5 bases and J 4 bases, with 18 bases left between them. Germline loops: CDR1 SQVTM, CDR2 ANQGSEA. The CDR3 runs to 14 residues. The CDR3 loop is CSVRDSGSRYEQYF. The DNA of the CDR3 is TGCAGCGTTCGCGATTCGGGGAGCAGATACGAGCAGTACTTC.

The chain uses TRBV12-5 and TRBJ2-3; 9 positions agree with TRBD1. After removal of 5 bases from V and 1 base from J, the junction contained 7 bases not matched to a gene. CDR3 length equals 16 residues. The germline V gene encodes CDR1 LGHNT and CDR2 FRNRAP. This CDR3 reads CASGTGQGTGTDTQYF. DNA of the CDR3: TGTGCTAGTGGTACGGGACAGGGTACGGGCACAGATACGCAGTATTTT.

CDR3 coding DNA: TGTGCCAGCAGCTTCCCTAGGGGTTCCGATCACACTGAAGCTTTCTTT. This translates into CASSFPRGSDHTEAFF. The chain links TRBV5-4 to TRBJ1-1, with D possibly matching TRBD1 (5 bases). Germline CDR1 is SGHNT and CDR2 is YYREEE (reference sequence). V shed 2 bases and J shed 3 bases, with 17 bases lying between them. The CDR3 spans 16 residues.

The rearrangement joins TRBV11-3 to TRBJ2-3; D not resolved. The CDR3 is 11 amino acids. Germline CDR1 is SGHNT and CDR2 is YENEEA. Trimming removed 3 bases from V and 5 bases from J, with 3 bases in between. The CDR3 loop reads CASSFGDTQYF. CDR3 coding DNA: TGTGCCAGCAGCTTCGGAGATACGCAGTATTTT.

The chain is built from TRBV6-1 and TRBJ1-1, with no clear D. The V end lost 3 bases, the J end lost 5 bases, and 10 bases lay between the germline ends. The germline V gene encodes CDR1 MNHNS and CDR2 SASEGT. The CDR3 spans 13 residues. The CDR3 nucleotides read TGTGCCAGCAGTGATTCGGGAAAGACTGAAGCTTTCTTT. Its translation is CASSDSGKTEAFF.

This chain connects TRBV4-1 to TRBJ2-7, with D perhaps matching TRBD1 (6 bases). The CDR3 has 15 amino acids. CDR1 and CDR2 (germline): MGHRA, YSYEKL. Trimming pared 1 base from V and 0 bases from J, leaving 10 bases between. The CDR3 reads CASSQGQVSSYEQYF. CDR3 nucleotides: TGCGCCAGCAGCCAAGGACAGGTTAGCTCCTACGAGCAGTACTTC.

The chain carries TRBV23-1 and TRBJ2-7; 10 bases fit TRBD1. TRBV23-1 is labeled an ORF, and its function is uncertain. The CDR3 length is 15 residues. The J segment lost 5 bases and the V segment lost 4 bases, leaving 8 bases of the junction unmatched. DNA of the CDR3: TGCGCCAGCAGTCGAACCCGGGACAGGGGCCACGAGCAGTACTTC. Encoded protein: CASSRTRDRGHEQYF.

CDR3 nucleotides: TGTGCCACCCAGATAGGGGGCCCACTGGAAGGCTACACCTTC. It is translated as CATQIGGPLEGYTF. This chain joins TRBV2 and TRBJ1-2, with 7 bases identical to TRBD1. V lost 10 bases to trimming and J lost 8 bases; unmatched junction nucleotides: 16. Germline-derived CDR1 and CDR2 are SNHLY and FYNNEI. The CDR3 sequence is 14 residues long.